The sample holds a few counts of the clone carrying this T cell receptor (beta chain). Its antigen is unknown. The junction had 3 bases not matched to a gene; V was cut back by 5 bases and J by 5 bases. The CDR3 length is 13 residues. CDR1 and CDR2 (germline): SEHNR, FQNEAQ (reference sequence). Method: immunoSEQ multiplex PCR; TCRdb's copy keeps in-frame clones and lacks some. The table lists 130,000 or so clones, approximately 90% of them singletons. The sample belongs to a study of PD-1 blockade in mismatch repair-deficient tumors. General study findings and limits: Tumor-resident clones, often undetectable pretreatment in blood, expanded then contracted after pembrolizumab.

The chain recombines TRBV7-9 with TRBJ2-7, with 10 bases identical to TRBD1. The receptor's source is an adult with mismatch repair-deficient cancer. The sample consisted of peripheral blood, taken 44 weeks after starting pembrolizumab. In nucleotides, the CDR3 is TGTGCCAGCAGCGCCGGACAGGGGGACGAGCAGTACTTC. It codes for CASSAGQGDEQYF.